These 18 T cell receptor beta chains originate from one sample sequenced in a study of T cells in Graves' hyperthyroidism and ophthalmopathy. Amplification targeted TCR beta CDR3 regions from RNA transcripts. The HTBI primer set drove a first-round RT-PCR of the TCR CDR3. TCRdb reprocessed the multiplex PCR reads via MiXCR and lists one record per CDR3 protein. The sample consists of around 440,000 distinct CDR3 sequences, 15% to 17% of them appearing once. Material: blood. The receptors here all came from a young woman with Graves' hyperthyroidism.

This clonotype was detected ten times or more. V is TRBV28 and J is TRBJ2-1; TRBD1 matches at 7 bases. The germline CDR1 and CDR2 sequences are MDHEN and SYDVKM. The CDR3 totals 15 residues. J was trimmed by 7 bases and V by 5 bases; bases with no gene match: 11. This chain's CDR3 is CASSGARGRINEQFF. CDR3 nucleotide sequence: TGTGCCAGCAGTGGGGCGAGGGGGCGGATAAATGAGCAGTTCTTC.

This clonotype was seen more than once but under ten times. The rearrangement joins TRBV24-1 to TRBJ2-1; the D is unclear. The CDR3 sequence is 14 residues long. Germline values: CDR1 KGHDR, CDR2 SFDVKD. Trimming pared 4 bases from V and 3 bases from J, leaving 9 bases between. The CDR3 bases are TGTGCCACCAGTGACTCCAGCGACTACAATGAGCAGTTCTTC. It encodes CATSDSSDYNEQFF.

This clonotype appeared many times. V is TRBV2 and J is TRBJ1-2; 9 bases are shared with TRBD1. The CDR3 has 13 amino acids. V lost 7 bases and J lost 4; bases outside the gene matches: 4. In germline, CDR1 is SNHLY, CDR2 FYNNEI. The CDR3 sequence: CASTSTGGYGYTF. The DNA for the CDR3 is TGTGCCAGCACCTCGACAGGGGGCTATGGCTACACCTTC.

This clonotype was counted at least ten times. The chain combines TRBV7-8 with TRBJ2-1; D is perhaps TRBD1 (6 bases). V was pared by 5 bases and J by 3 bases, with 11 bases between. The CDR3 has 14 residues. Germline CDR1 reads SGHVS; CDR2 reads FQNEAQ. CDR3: CASSATGNYNEQFF. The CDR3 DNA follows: TGTGCCAGCAGCGCGACAGGAAACTACAATGAGCAGTTCTTC.

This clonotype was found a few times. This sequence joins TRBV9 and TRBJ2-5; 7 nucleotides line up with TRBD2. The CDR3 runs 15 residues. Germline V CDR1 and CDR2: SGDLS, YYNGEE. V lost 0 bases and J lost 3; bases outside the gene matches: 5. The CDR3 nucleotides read TGTGCCAGCAGCGTAGATTGGGGACTAAAAGAGACCCAGTACTTC. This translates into CASSVDWGLKETQYF.

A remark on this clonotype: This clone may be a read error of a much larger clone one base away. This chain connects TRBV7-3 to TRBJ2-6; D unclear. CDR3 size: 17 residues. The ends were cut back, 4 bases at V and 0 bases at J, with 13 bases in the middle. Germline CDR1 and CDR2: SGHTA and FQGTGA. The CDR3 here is CASSSPESSSGANVLTF. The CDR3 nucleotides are TGTGCCAGCAGCTCCCCTGAGTCTAGCTCTGGGGCCAACGTCCTGACTTTC.

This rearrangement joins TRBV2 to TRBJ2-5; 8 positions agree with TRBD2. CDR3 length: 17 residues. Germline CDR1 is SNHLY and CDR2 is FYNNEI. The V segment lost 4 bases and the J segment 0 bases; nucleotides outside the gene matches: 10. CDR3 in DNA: TGTGCCAGCAGTGTAGCCCTACCGGGGGGGCACCAAGAGACCCAGTACTTC. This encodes CASSVALPGGHQETQYF.

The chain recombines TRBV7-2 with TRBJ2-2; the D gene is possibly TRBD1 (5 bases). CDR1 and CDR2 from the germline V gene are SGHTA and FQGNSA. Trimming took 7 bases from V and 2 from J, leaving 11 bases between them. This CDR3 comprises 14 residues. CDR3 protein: CASKGSVNTGELFF. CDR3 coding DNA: TGTGCCAGCAAGGGGTCGGTTAACACCGGGGAGCTGTTTTTT.

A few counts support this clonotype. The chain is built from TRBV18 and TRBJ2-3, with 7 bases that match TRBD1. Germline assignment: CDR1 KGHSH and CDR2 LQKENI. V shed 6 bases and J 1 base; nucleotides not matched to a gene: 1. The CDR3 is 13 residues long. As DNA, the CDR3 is TGTGCCAGCTCGGGACAGCGCACAGATACGCAGTATTTT. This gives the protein CASSGQRTDTQYF.

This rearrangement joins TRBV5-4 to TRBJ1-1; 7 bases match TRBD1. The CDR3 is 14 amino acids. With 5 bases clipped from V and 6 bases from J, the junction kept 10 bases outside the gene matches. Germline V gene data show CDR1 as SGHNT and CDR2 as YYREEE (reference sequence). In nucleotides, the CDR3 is TGTGCCAGCAGATTGACAGGGTCCAAGGCTGAAGCTTTCTTT. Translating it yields CASRLTGSKAEAFF.

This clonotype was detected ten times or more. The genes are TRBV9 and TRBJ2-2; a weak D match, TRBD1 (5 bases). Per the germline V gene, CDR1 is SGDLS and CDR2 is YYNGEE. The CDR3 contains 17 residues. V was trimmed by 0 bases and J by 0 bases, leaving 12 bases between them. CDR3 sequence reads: CASSVGADSANTGELFF. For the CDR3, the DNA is TGTGCCAGCAGCGTAGGAGCCGACAGCGCGAACACCGGGGAGCTGTTTTTT. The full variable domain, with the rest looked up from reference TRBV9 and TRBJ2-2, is DSGVTQTPKHLITATGQRVTLRCSPRSGDLSVYWYQQSLDQGLQFLIQYYNGEERAKGNILERFSAQQFPDLHSELNLSSLELGDSALYFCASSVGADSANTGELFFGEGSRLTVL.

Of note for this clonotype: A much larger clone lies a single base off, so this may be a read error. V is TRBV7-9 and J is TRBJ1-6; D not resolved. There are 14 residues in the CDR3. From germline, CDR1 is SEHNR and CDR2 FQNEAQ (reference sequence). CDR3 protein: CASSLGGFSSPPHF. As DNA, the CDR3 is TGTGCCAGCAGCTTAGGGGGTTTTAGTTCACCCCCCCACTTT.

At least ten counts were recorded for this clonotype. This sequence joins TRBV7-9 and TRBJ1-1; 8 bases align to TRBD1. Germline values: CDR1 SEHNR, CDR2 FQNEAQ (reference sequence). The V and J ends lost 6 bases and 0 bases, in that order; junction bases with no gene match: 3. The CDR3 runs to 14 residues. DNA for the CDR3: TGTGCCAGCAGACAGGACAGGGTGAACACTGAAGCTTTCTTT. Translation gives CASRQDRVNTEAFF.

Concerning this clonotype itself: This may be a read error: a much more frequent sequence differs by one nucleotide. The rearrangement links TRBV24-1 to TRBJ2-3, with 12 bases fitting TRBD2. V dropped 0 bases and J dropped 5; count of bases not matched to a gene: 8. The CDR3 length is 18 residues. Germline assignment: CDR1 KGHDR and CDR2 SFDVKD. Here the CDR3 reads CATSDLSSGGEGVDTQYF. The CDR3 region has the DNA TGTGCCACCAGTGATTTGTCTAGCGGGGGGGAAGGCGTAGATACGCAGTATTTT.

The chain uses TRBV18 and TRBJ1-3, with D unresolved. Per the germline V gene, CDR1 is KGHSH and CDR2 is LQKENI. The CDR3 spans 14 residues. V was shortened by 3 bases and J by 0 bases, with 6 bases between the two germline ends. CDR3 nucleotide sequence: TGTGCCAGCTCACCTAACAGCTCTGGAAACACCATATATTTT. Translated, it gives CASSPNSSGNTIYF.

CDR3 region: CASLGVSGRHSSPLHF. In DNA, the CDR3 is TGTGCCAGCCTGGGGGTTTCGGGGAGGCATTCTTCACCCCTCCACTTT. V usage is TRBV27 and J usage is TRBJ1-6; possibly TRBD1 for D (5 bases). The V end lost 8 bases, the J end lost 9 bases, and 23 bases lay between the germline ends. This CDR3 contains 16 residues. CDR1 MNHEY and CDR2 SMNVEV come from the germline V gene (reference sequence).

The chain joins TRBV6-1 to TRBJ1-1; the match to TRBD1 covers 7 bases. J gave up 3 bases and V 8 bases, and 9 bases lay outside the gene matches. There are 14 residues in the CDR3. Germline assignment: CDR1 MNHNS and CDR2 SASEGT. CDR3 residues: CASRLDRVYTEAFF. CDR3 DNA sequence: TGTGCCAGCCGACTCGACAGGGTGTACACTGAAGCTTTCTTT.

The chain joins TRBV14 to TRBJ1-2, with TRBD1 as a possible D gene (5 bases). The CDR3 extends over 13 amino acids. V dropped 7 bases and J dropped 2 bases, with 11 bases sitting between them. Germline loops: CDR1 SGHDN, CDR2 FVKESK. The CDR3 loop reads CASTLTANYGYTF. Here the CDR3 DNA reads TGTGCCAGCACCTTGACAGCAAACTATGGCTACACCTTC. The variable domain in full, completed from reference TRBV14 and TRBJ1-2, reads EAGVTQFPSHSVIEKGQTVTLRCDPISGHDNLYWYRRVMGKEIKFLLHFVKESKQDESGMPNNRFLAERTGGTYSTLKVQPAELEDSGVYFCASTLTANYGYTFGSGTRLTVV.